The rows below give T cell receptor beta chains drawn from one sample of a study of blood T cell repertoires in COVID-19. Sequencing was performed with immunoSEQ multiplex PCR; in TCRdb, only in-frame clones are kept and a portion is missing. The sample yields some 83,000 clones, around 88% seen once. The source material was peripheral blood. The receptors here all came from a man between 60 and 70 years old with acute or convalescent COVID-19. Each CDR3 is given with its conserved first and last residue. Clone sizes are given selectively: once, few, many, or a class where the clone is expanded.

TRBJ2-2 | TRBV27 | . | CASSLIAGGKSNTGELFF
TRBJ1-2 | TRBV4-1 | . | CASSPAGLRGYTF
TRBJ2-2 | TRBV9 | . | CASSVESSGRYGELFF
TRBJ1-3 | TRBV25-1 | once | CASSETGVSAGNTIYF
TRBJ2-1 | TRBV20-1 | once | CSASWPYNEQFF
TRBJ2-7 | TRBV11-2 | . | CASSLEGTSRYEQYF
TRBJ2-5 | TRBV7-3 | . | CASSLTAQATQETQYF
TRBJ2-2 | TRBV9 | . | CASSVELAGNTGELFF
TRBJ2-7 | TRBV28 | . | CASRRLDRVLSYEQYF
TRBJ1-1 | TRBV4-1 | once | CASSQRPQGDTEAFF
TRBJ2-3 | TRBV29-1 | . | CSVEDGRGPRDTQYF
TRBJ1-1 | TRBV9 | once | CASSNQGGPVTEAFF
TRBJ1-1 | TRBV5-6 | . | CASSLDTGERTEAFF
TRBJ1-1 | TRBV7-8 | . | CASSAWTGGKNTEAFF
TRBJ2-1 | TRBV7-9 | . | CASSDGTSGRGYNEQFF
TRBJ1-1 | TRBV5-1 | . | CASRAGQTNTEAFF
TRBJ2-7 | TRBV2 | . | CASSRRQGAYEQYF
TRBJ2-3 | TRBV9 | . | CASSVDSGGTDTQYF
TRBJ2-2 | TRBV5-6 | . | CASSSILAGVGTGELFF
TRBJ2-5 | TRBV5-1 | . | CASSLDSGQETQYF
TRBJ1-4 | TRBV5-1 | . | CASSLEGGNEKLFF
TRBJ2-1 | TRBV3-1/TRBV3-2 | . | CASSPDRDSYNEQFF
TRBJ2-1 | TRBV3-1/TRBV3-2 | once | CASTTTGHNEQFF
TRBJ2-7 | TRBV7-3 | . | CASSLTTGGLYEQYF
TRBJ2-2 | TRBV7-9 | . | CASSLASSGNTGELFF
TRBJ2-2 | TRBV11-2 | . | CASSRQGGRGTGELFF
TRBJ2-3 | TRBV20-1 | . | CSASHWSLREKPDTQYF
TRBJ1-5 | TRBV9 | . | CASSVDWERNQPQHF
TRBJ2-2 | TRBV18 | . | CASSPRTGGGTGELFF
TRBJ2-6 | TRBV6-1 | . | CASSEGAASGANVLTF
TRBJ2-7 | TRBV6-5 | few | CASTHRQVKRGEQYF
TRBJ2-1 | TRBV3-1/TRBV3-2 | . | CASSQVLGSGGSYNEQFF
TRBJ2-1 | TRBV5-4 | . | CASSLRTEQGEQFF
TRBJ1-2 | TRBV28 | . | CASSLWGQGFPNYGYTF
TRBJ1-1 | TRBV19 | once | CASSILQVGEAEAFF
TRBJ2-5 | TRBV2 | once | CASSPGTSAQETQYF
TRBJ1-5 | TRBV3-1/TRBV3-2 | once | CASSQEGGSNQPQHF
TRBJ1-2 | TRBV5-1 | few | CASSPDSNYGYTF
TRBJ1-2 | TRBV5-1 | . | CARIGTFVNYGYTF
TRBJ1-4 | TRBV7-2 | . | CASSVDRAPNEKLFF
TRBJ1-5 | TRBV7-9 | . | CASSLATPGRNQPQHF
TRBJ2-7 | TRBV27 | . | CASSLSATGGYEQYF
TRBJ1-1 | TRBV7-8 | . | CASSFSTGMNTEAFF
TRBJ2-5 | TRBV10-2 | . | CASTPGVYETQYF
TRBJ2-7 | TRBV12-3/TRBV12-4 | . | CASSKTTTYEQYF
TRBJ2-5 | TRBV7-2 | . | CASSPGQGFEETQYF
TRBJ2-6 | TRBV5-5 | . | CASSTQGAGANVLTF
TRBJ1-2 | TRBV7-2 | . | CASSLMTGGAEGYTF
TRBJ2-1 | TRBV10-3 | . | CAISDRGAAGVSYNEQFF